These 14 T cell receptor beta chains share one sample of origin, sequenced in a study of T cells after yellow fever vaccination. Using its own MiXCR run on the 5' RACE reads, TCRdb lists one record per CDR3 protein. This table has around 16,000 distinct CDR3 sequences, approximately 4% appearing once. This material consisted of PBMCs, either bulk or a sorted T-cell subset (CD4+, CD8+, memory, or dextramer-sorted; not recorded which), taken 15 days after the yellow fever booster vaccination. The source of these receptors is a man aged 30 to 45 who received the YFV17D yellow fever vaccine.

In its sample, this clonotype ranks as medium-sized. J is TRBJ2-7 and V is TRBV7-2; TRBD2 aligns across 7 bases. CDR3 size: 15 residues. V shed 3 bases and J 2 bases; nucleotides not matched to a gene: 7. In germline, CDR1 is SGHTA, CDR2 FQGNSA. In DNA form, the CDR3 reads TGTGCCAGCAGCTTTTGGGCGGGAGCAGCCTACGAGCAGTACTTC. This encodes CASSFWAGAAYEQYF.

This clonotype occurred many times. The chain combines TRBV4-3 with TRBJ2-2, with D perhaps matching TRBD1 (6 bases). Trimming took off 2 bases at V and 0 bases at J, with 16 bases between the two ends. Germline loops: CDR1 LGHNA, CDR2 YSLEER. The CDR3 covers 18 residues. The CDR3 protein is CASSQFSDRLSNTGELFF. As DNA, the CDR3 is TGCGCCAGCAGCCAATTTTCGGACAGATTATCGAACACCGGGGAGCTGTTTTTT.

This clonotype has at least ten counts. The J gene is TRBJ1-1, the V gene TRBV4-3; no firm D call. Germline CDR1 reads LGHNA; CDR2 reads YSLEER. The CDR3 has 15 residues. Trimming took 0 bases from V and 8 from J, leaving 16 bases between them. CDR3 in amino acids: CASSQEEASVLEAFF. The CDR3 coding sequence is TGCGCCAGCAGCCAAGAAGAAGCCTCGGTATTGGAAGCTTTCTTT.

The CDR3 nucleotides are TGTGCCAGCAGCGGACTAGCGGGAGTCATCTACGAGCAGTACTTC. This encodes CASSGLAGVIYEQYF. V gene TRBV7-9 combines with J gene TRBJ2-7; 13 positions agree with TRBD2. Per the germline V gene, CDR1 is SEHNR and CDR2 is FQNEAQ (reference sequence). V was pared by 5 bases and J by 3 bases, with 4 bases of the junction left unmatched. This CDR3 has 15 residues.

This clonotype was picked up a small number of times. The gene calls are TRBV20-1 and TRBJ2-3; 9 bases agree with TRBD1. There are 15 residues in the CDR3. CDR1 is DFQATT and CDR2 is SNEGSKA in the germline V gene (reference sequence). Germline trimming cut 1 base from V and 4 bases from J; bases unmatched to any gene: 6. The CDR3 here is CSARVPGTGPDTQYF. CDR3 in DNA: TGCAGTGCTAGAGTCCCCGGGACAGGGCCAGATACGCAGTATTTT.

This clonotype was picked up many times. The chain employs TRBV20-1 and TRBJ1-3; 7 nucleotides match TRBD1. V shed 2 bases, J shed 5 bases, and the junction held 9 bases outside the gene matches. The CDR3 totals 15 residues. Germline loops: CDR1 DFQATT, CDR2 SNEGSKA (reference sequence). The CDR3 DNA sequence: TGCAGTGCTAGACCACGACAGGGTAGTAGAAACACCATATATTTT. It translates to CSARPRQGSRNTIYF.

This clonotype was counted at least ten times. CDR3 amino acids: CASSWTSNQPQHF. In DNA form, the CDR3 reads TGTGCCAGCAGCTGGACCAGCAATCAGCCCCAGCATTTT. The chain carries TRBV5-5 and TRBJ1-5, with no clear D. The CDR3 is 13 amino acids. V dropped 3 bases and J dropped 1 base, with 5 bases sitting between them. The germline gives CDR1 SGHKS, CDR2 YYEKEE (reference sequence).

This clonotype ranks as medium-sized. This sequence joins TRBV30 and TRBJ1-1; D is uncertain. The germline V and J ends were trimmed by 2 bases and 3 bases, with 16 bases remaining between them. There are 15 residues in the CDR3. Germline loops: CDR1 GTSNPN, CDR2 SVGIG (reference sequence). CDR3 bases: TGTGCCTGGAGTCCCCCTATCTACGGACACACTGAAGCTTTCTTT. This encodes CAWSPPIYGHTEAFF.

This clonotype has at least ten counts. The chain links TRBV4-3 to TRBJ2-7; maybe TRBD2 (6 bases). The ends were cut back, 0 bases at V and 2 bases at J, with 11 bases in the middle. CDR3 size: 15 residues. The germline V gene encodes CDR1 LGHNA and CDR2 YSLEER. The CDR3 DNA is TGCGCCAGCAGCCAAGAACGGGACTGGGCCTACGAGCAGTACTTC. It encodes CASSQERDWAYEQYF.

This clonotype was counted ten times or more. This chain uses TRBV5-1 with TRBJ2-1; D is ambiguous. Trimming shortened V by 0 bases and J by 2 bases, and 9 bases separated the two germline ends. The germline V gene encodes CDR1 SGHRS and CDR2 YFSETQ. The CDR3 is 15 residues long. This CDR3 is CASSLAPGPYNEQFF. The CDR3 DNA reads TGCGCCAGCAGCTTGGCCCCCGGGCCCTACAATGAGCAGTTCTTC.

This clonotype has ten or more counts. The chain recombines TRBV20-1 with TRBJ2-1, with 10 bases fitting TRBD2. V shed 6 bases, J shed 10 bases, and the junction held 12 bases outside the gene matches. CDR3 size: 14 residues. Germline CDR1 is DFQATT and CDR2 is SNEGSKA (reference sequence). The DNA for the CDR3 is TGCAGTGCGCCGACTAGCGGGTCACCGCGAGAGCAGTTCTTC. Its protein is CSAPTSGSPREQFF.

Many counts were recorded for this clonotype. V is TRBV20-1 and J is TRBJ2-5; no clear D gene. Germline CDR1 is DFQATT and CDR2 is SNEGSKA (reference sequence). The V end lost 3 bases, the J end lost 5 bases, and 19 bases lay between the germline ends. The CDR3 has 15 amino acids. The CDR3 nucleotides are TGCAGTGCTAGTACTCCAGATAAAGGGTGGGAGACCCAGTACTTC. Amino acid sequence: CSASTPDKGWETQYF.

This clonotype has a count of ten or more. This chain connects TRBV3-1 to TRBJ2-2, with D uncertain. Germline-derived CDR1 and CDR2 are LGHDT and YNNKEL (reference sequence). V lost 7 bases and J 7 bases, leaving 10 bases between the germline ends. CDR3 length: 12 residues. CDR3 in DNA: TGTGCCAGCAACCTACCGGGCGGGGAGCTGTTTTTT. Amino acid sequence: CASNLPGGELFF.

This clonotype was seen repeatedly, ten times or more. The gene calls are TRBV12-5 and TRBJ2-3, with D unclear. V was trimmed by 1 base and J by 8 bases, leaving 19 bases between them. CDR1 and CDR2 (germline): LGHNT, FRNRAP. This CDR3 spans 16 amino acids. CDR3 region: CASGLALGRSSGTQYF. The CDR3, as DNA: TGTGCTAGTGGTTTGGCCCTCGGGCGGTCTTCGGGTACGCAGTATTTT.